Following are 13 T cell receptor beta chains from one sample sequenced in a study of CD8 T cells in Susac syndrome. An input of roughly 0.5 to 1 ug of RNA was subjected to reverse transcription using random hexamers. A single record per CDR3 protein comes from TCRdb applying MiXCR to the immunoSEQ multiplex PCR reads. The repertoire holds under 250,000 distinct CDR3 sequences, with roughly 93% as singletons. Specimen: CD4+ T cells from PBMCs. These receptors all stem from a human donor with Susac syndrome.

The chain has TRBV18 and TRBJ2-5, with 14 bases aligning to TRBD2. The CDR3 sequence is 15 residues long. V was pared by 2 bases and J by 5 bases, with 1 base of the junction left unmatched. Germline V gene data show CDR1 as KGHSH and CDR2 as LQKENI. This CDR3 reads CASSPRTSGGETQYF. CDR3 DNA: TGTGCCAGCTCACCAAGGACTAGCGGGGGGGAGACCCAGTACTTC.

This rearrangement joins TRBV30 to TRBJ1-1; D gene ambiguous. Deletions cut 5 bases from V and 2 bases from J, with 6 bases between. Per the germline V gene, CDR1 is GTSNPN and CDR2 is SVGIG (reference sequence). The CDR3 covers 11 residues. Written as DNA, the CDR3 is TGTGCCTGGGCACGAAACACTGAAGCTTTCTTT. This gives the protein CAWARNTEAFF.

This clonotype was detected a few times. This chain uses TRBV30 with TRBJ1-1, with D possibly TRBD1 on 5 matching bases. V lost 5 bases to trimming and J lost 1 base, with 11 bases between them. Germline lookup yields CDR1 GTSNPN and CDR2 SVGIG (reference sequence). CDR3 length: 13 residues. CDR3 sequence reads: CAWGDRQNTEAFF. In DNA form, the CDR3 reads TGTGCCTGGGGCGACAGACAGAACACTGAAGCTTTCTTT.

CDR3 coding DNA: TGTGCCAGCTCATCAGCTGCGGTTAGGGAGATGAACACTGAAGCTTTCTTT. Protein sequence: CASSSAAVREMNTEAFF. The chain links TRBV18 to TRBJ1-1; D ambiguous. Germline-derived CDR1 and CDR2 are KGHSH and LQKENI. V lost 5 bases and J 0 bases, leaving 19 bases between the germline ends. There are 17 residues in the CDR3.

The V call is TRBV5-1, the J call TRBJ1-2; D call uncertain. The germline gives CDR1 SGHRS, CDR2 YFSETQ. The CDR3 is 14 residues long. V lost 0 bases, J lost 2 bases, and 8 bases lay in between. CDR3 sequence reads: CASSLDVTNYGYTF. CDR3 nucleotides: TGCGCCAGCAGCTTGGACGTCACCAACTATGGCTACACCTTC. The full variable domain, completed using reference TRBV5-1 and TRBJ1-2, is KAGVTQTPRYLIKTRGQQVTLSCSPISGHRSVSWYQQTPGQGLQFLFEYFSETQRNKGNFPGRFSGRQFSNSRSEMNVSTLELGDSALYLCASSLDVTNYGYTFGSGTRLTVV.

V and J are TRBV20-1 and TRBJ1-4; 8 nucleotides align to TRBD1. This CDR3 is built from 13 residues. The V gene's germline CDR1 is DFQATT and CDR2 SNEGSKA (reference sequence). The ends lost 2 bases at V and 7 bases at J; junction bases unmatched: 3. The CDR3 is CSARSTGAEKLFF. The DNA for the CDR3 is TGCAGTGCTAGATCGACAGGGGCTGAAAAACTGTTTTTT.

The chain has TRBV20-1 and TRBJ2-1; either TRBD1 or TRBD2 may fit D (7 bases each). The V end lost 6 bases, the J end lost 4 bases, and 22 bases lay between the germline ends. This CDR3 region has 16 residues. Per the germline V gene, CDR1 is DFQATT and CDR2 is SNEGSKA (reference sequence). The CDR3 is CSADRNGGAEYNEQFF. DNA for the CDR3: TGCAGTGCGGACAGGAATGGGGGGGCAGAATACAATGAGCAGTTCTTC.

This clonotype was observed once. This chain joins TRBV6-2 or TRBV6-3 and TRBJ1-2, with D uncertain. With 6 bases removed from V and 4 bases from J, the gap between germline ends came to 9 bases. Germline CDR1 is MNHEY and CDR2 is SVGEGT. This CDR3 is 12 amino acids long. The CDR3 is CASSLLAYGYTF. The CDR3 bases are TGTGCCAGCAGCCTGCTAGCCTATGGCTACACCTTC.

This clonotype came up once. The chain carries TRBV20-1 and TRBJ2-3; no clear D gene. In germline, CDR1 is DFQATT, CDR2 SNEGSKA (reference sequence). The CDR3 runs to 13 residues. V lost 6 bases and J 0 bases, leaving 10 bases between the germline ends. The CDR3 bases are TGCAGTGCGGCACACACCAGCACAGATACGCAGTATTTT. This gives the protein CSAAHTSTDTQYF.

The chain links TRBV9 to TRBJ1-2; D not certain. V gave up 4 bases and J gave up 3 bases, with 16 bases separating them. The CDR3 runs to 15 residues. Germline-derived CDR1 and CDR2 are SGDLS and YYNGEE. CDR3 sequence (DNA): TGTGCCAGCAGCCCGGAGGATGGAGGCGACTATGGCTACACCTTC. Encoded protein: CASSPEDGGDYGYTF.

The chain carries TRBV20-1 and TRBJ1-6, with D tentatively TRBD1 (5 bases). The CDR3 runs 15 residues. V shed 0 bases and J shed 4 bases, with 10 bases lying between them. Germline V gene data show CDR1 as DFQATT and CDR2 as SNEGSKA (reference sequence). CDR3 amino acids: CSARDGGDYNSPLHF. In DNA form, the CDR3 reads TGCAGTGCTAGAGATGGGGGAGATTATAATTCACCCCTCCACTTT.

The chain has TRBV4-1 and TRBJ1-6; D remains ambiguous. Germline V gene lookup returns CDR1 MGHRA and CDR2 YSYEKL. The V end lost 0 bases, the J end lost 6 bases, and 9 bases lay between the germline ends. The CDR3 is 15 amino acids. CDR3 residues: CASSQERALNSPLHF. CDR3 sequence (DNA): TGCGCCAGCAGCCAAGAGCGGGCCCTTAATTCACCCCTCCACTTT.

This chain links TRBV30 with TRBJ2-7; 7 bases fit TRBD1. V lost 3 bases and J lost 2; bases outside the gene matches: 4. CDR3 size: 13 residues. Germline V gene lookup returns CDR1 GTSNPN and CDR2 SVGIG (reference sequence). In DNA form, the CDR3 reads TGTGCCTGGAGGCAGGGGGTAACCTACGAGCAGTACTTC. The encoded protein is CAWRQGVTYEQYF.